This note documents a single TCR beta chain sequence. What it binds is not known. TCRdb re-analyzed the PCR reads using MiXCR. The data show approximately 14,000 clones, roughly a third seen once. The data originate from a study of metastatic and nonmetastatic thyroid tumors. Study-level background: Patients with malignant and benign thyroid disease provided blood and tumor or nodule tissue, whose repertoires were compared.

Findings of the study overall: Significantly higher TCR beta diversity was reportedly seen in malignant thyroid tumors than benign nodules, in blood and tumor.

Every patient underwent thyroid surgery untreated. The sample comprised tumor tissue. The sequence came from a male donor with papillary thyroid cancer or a benign thyroid nodule (not recorded which). Some clones in this sample may be carry-over from other donors' samples.

CDR3 region: CASSQWDRGDTQYF. Written as DNA, the CDR3 is TGCGCCAGCAGCCAATGGGACAGGGGGGATACGCAGTATTTT. The chain employs TRBV4-1 and TRBJ2-3; 11 positions agree with TRBD1. Per germline, CDR1 MGHRA and CDR2 YSYEKL. Germline trimming cut 2 bases from V and 6 bases from J; bases unmatched to any gene: 1. The CDR3 totals 14 residues.